These T cell receptor beta chains were read from a single sample in a study of Ad26.COV2.S vaccination and SARS-CoV-2 variants. Using immunoSEQ multiplex PCR, the repertoire was profiled, and TCRdb retains in-frame clones only, with some absent. The sample consists of a few hundred thousand clones, approximately 92% of them appearing once. The sequences come from peripheral blood, collected in a trial of Ad26.COV2.S vaccine versus placebo. These receptors were obtained from a person aged 18-60 years who received the Ad26.COV2.S COVID-19 vaccine or a placebo. Both conserved end residues are part of each CDR3. D genes are given only for firm matches. Size tells how often a clone was seen (once, few, many) or the class of an expanded clone, and some rows leave it out.

TRBJ1-3 | 16 | TRBD1 | TRBV28 | . | TGTGCCAGCAGTTTAAGGGACAGGGTTGCTGGAAACACCATATATTTT | CASSLRDRVAGNTIYF
TRBJ2-7 | 12 | . | TRBV2 | . | TGTGCCAGCAGATTAGAGGGGGACGAGCAGTACTTC | CASRLEGDEQYF
TRBJ1-1 | 14 | . | TRBV5-4 | . | TGTGCCAGCAGCTTGGCAATGGCGGGACCTGAAGCTTTCTTT | CASSLAMAGPEAFF
TRBJ2-1 | 15 | . | TRBV4-1 | . | TGCGCCAGCAGCCAAGATGTCCGGGGATACAATGAGCAGTTCTTC | CASSQDVRGYNEQFF
TRBJ2-7 | 11 | . | TRBV6-5 | . | TGTGCCAGCAATGGGGGCTACGAGCAGTACTTC | CASNGGYEQYF
TRBJ2-3 | 15 | TRBD2 | TRBV3-1/TRBV3-2 | . | TGTGCCAGCAGCCCATCTAGCGGGAGGGCCGACACGCAGTATTTT | CASSPSSGRADTQYF
TRBJ1-5 | 13 | . | TRBV12-3/TRBV12-4 | . | TGTGCCAGCAGTTTCGCAGAAAATCAGCCCCAGCATTTT | CASSFAENQPQHF
TRBJ2-4 | 14 | . | TRBV5-1 | . | TGCGCCAGCAGCTTCCTAGCCAGGAACAACATTCAGTACTTC | CASSFLARNNIQYF
TRBJ1-2 | 16 | TRBD1 | TRBV4-3 | few | TGCGCCAGCAGCCATTCCGGGACAGGCGAGAGCTATGGCTACACCTTC | CASSHSGTGESYGYTF
TRBJ1-1 | 13 | . | TRBV6-1 | . | TGTGCCAGCAGTTATTACCAAACAGAAGCAGCTTTCTTT | CASSYYQTEAAFF
TRBJ2-7 | 12 | . | TRBV2 | . | TGTGCCAGCAGTGATCACGCATACGAGCAGTACTTC | CASSDHAYEQYF
TRBJ2-3 | 13 | TRBD1 | TRBV30 | . | TGTGCCTGGGGGACAGGGGGCTGGAATACGCAGTATTTT | CAWGTGGWNTQYF
TRBJ2-7 | 15 | TRBD2 | TRBV27 | few | TGTGCCAGCAGTTTAAGAGCGGGAGGGCTCTCCGAGCAGTACTTC | CASSLRAGGLSEQYF
TRBJ2-7 | 14 | . | TRBV7-2 | . | TGTGCCAGCAGCCCCGCTTACGGGATTTCCGAGCAGTACTTC | CASSPAYGISEQYF
TRBJ2-7 | 18 | . | TRBV10-1 | . | TGCGCCAGCAGTGAGGACAACCTTTCGGAGTTGGGCAACAACGAGCAGTACTTC | CASSEDNLSELGNNEQYF
TRBJ1-4 | 13 | . | TRBV7-2 | . | TGTGCCAGCAGCTCGTACGGGGGTGAAAAACTGTTTTTT | CASSSYGGEKLFF
TRBJ2-7 | 14 | . | TRBV7-9 | . | TGTGCCAGCAGCTTAGCCAGCGCCGACTACGAGCAGTACTTC | CASSLASADYEQYF
TRBJ2-4 | 14 | . | TRBV4-3 | . | TGCGCCAGCAGCAACACAGGGGCCAAAAACATTCAGTACTTC | CASSNTGAKNIQYF
TRBJ1-3 | 14 | . | TRBV9 | once | TGTGCCAGCAGCGTAGGACAGTGGGGAAACACCATATATTTT | CASSVGQWGNTIYF
TRBJ2-1 | 11 | . | TRBV20-1 | . | TGCAGTGCTAGGGGGGCGGGTGAGCAGTTCTTC | CSARGAGEQFF
TRBJ1-5 | 14 | . | TRBV3-1/TRBV3-2 | once | TGTGCCAGCAGCCAAGGTTTTGTAGCTCAGCCCCAGCATTTT | CASSQGFVAQPQHF
TRBJ2-7 | 16 | TRBD2 | TRBV27 | . | TGTGCCAGCAGTTTACTAGGGACTAGCGGATCCTACGAGCAGTACTTC | CASSLLGTSGSYEQYF
TRBJ1-1 | 12 | . | TRBV2 | . | TGTGCCAGTCGCCCCGATCTGGGTGAAGCTTTCTTT | CASRPDLGEAFF
TRBJ1-3 | 16 | TRBD1 | TRBV27 | . | TGTGCCAGCAGTGCCTCCCGGACAGGGCTGGGGAACACCATATATTTT | CASSASRTGLGNTIYF
TRBJ1-3 | 16 | TRBD1 | TRBV5-1 | . | TGCGCCAGCAGCTTGAATCAGGGGGCTGAAGGAAACACCATATATTTT | CASSLNQGAEGNTIYF
TRBJ2-2 | 14 | . | TRBV4-2 | . | TGTGCCAGCAGCGGGGGAGGCGGCACCGGGGAGCTGTTTTTT | CASSGGGGTGELFF
TRBJ2-3 | 15 | . | TRBV7-9 | . | TGTGCCAGCACCGACCCGACGGGGATGGGGGATACGCAGTATTTT | CASTDPTGMGDTQYF
TRBJ2-7 | 15 | . | TRBV10-2 | . | TGCGCCAGCAGTGAGGGGGGGGCTAGTTCCTACGAGCAGTACTTC | CASSEGGASSYEQYF
TRBJ1-3 | 15 | TRBD1 | TRBV11-2 | once | TGTGCCAGCAGCCGAGAGGGACAGACTGGAAACACCATATATTTT | CASSREGQTGNTIYF
TRBJ2-2 | 17 | TRBD2 | TRBV9 | . | TGTGCCAGCAGCCCCGTGGGGGGGGGAGCGAACACCGGGGAGCTGTTTTTT | CASSPVGGGANTGELFF
TRBJ2-3 | 11 | . | TRBV6-2/TRBV6-3 | . | TGTGCCAGCAGTTTGACAGATACGCAGTATTTT | CASSLTDTQYF
TRBJ2-3 | 15 | . | TRBV18 | . | TGTGCCAGCTCACCCGGTGTAGGGACCACAGATACGCAGTATTTT | CASSPGVGTTDTQYF
TRBJ1-1 | 16 | TRBD1 | TRBV3-1/TRBV3-2 | . | TGTGCCAGCAGCCGTGGGACAGGGGGAAGTAACACTGAAGCTTTCTTT | CASSRGTGGSNTEAFF
TRBJ2-7 | 15 | . | TRBV2 | once | TGTGCCAGCAGTCAGATATTGGACAACTCCTACGAGCAGTACTTC | CASSQILDNSYEQYF
TRBJ2-7 | 17 | TRBD2 | TRBV19 | . | TGTGCCAGTAAACCCGGGACTAGCGGGAGGGGATCCTACGAGCAGTACTTC | CASKPGTSGRGSYEQYF
TRBJ2-1 | 14 | . | TRBV3-1/TRBV3-2 | once | TGTGCCAGCAGCCAAGGTAGGAAGGACTATGAGCAGTTCTTC | CASSQGRKDYEQFF
TRBJ2-3 | 13 | . | TRBV25-1 | . | TGTGCCAGCAGTGAAACACACACAGATACGCAGTATTTT | CASSETHTDTQYF
TRBJ2-7 | 15 | TRBD2 | TRBV5-4 | . | TGTGCCAGCAGCTTGGCCGGCGGGGGGAACTACGAGCAGTACTTC | CASSLAGGGNYEQYF
TRBJ1-2 | 13 | . | TRBV6-5 | . | TGTGCCAGCAAGATACAGCCTAAGGAAGCTTGGTGCTTC | CASKIQPKEAWCF
TRBJ2-3 | 15 | . | TRBV28 | once | TGTGCCAGCAGTCGAAATTCAGGGGAGGAAGATACGCAGTATTTT | CASSRNSGEEDTQYF
TRBJ2-1 | 14 | TRBD2 | TRBV3-1/TRBV3-2 | . | TGTGCCAGCAGCCACAGCGGGAGTAGGAATGAGCAGTTCTTC | CASSHSGSRNEQFF
TRBJ1-2 | 11 | . | TRBV30 | . | TGTGCCTGGAGTGTACCCCAGGCGTACACCTTC | CAWSVPQAYTF
TRBJ2-1 | 14 | . | TRBV14 | . | TGTGCCAGCAGCCAAGTCCCACTAGTCGATCGGCAGTTCTTC | CASSQVPLVDRQFF
TRBJ1-3 | 14 | . | TRBV18 | . | TGTGCCAGCTCACCAGGGTCCTCTGGAAACACCATATATTTT | CASSPGSSGNTIYF
TRBJ1-4 | 15 | . | TRBV27 | . | TGTGCCAGCAGTTTATATGGGGGGGAGGATGAAAAACTGTTTTTT | CASSLYGGEDEKLFF
TRBJ1-1 | 15 | . | TRBV20-1 | once | TGCAGTGCTAGTCGGTTGGAGTTGCATAGTGATGAAGCTTTCTTT | CSASRLELHSDEAFF
TRBJ1-1 | 15 | . | TRBV5-5 | . | TGTGCCAGCAGCCCACCTGACAGGCTGAACACTGAAGCTTTCTTT | CASSPPDRLNTEAFF
TRBJ1-2 | 16 | TRBD1 | TRBV19 | . | TGTGCCAGTAGTATAACGGGGACGGACAGGGGGCTTGGCTACACCTTC | CASSITGTDRGLGYTF
TRBJ2-3 | 15 | TRBD2 | TRBV28 | . | TGTGCCAGCAGCTTTACTAGCGGAAACACAGATACGCAGTATTTT | CASSFTSGNTDTQYF
TRBJ2-7 | 13 | TRBD1 | TRBV29-1 | . | TGCAGCGTCACCGACAGGGGGGATTACGAGCAGTACTTC | CSVTDRGDYEQYF
TRBJ1-4 | 14 | TRBD1 | TRBV19 | . | TGTGCCAGTAGTCCAAGGACAGGGGGGCGAAAACTGTTTTTT | CASSPRTGGRKLFF
TRBJ2-3 | 16 | TRBD2 | TRBV9 | . | TGTGCCAGCAGCGCTGCTAGCGGAACCTTCACAGATACGCAGTATTTT | CASSAASGTFTDTQYF
TRBJ1-2 | 11 | . | TRBV7-9 | few | TGTGCCAGCGGGCAGTACTATGGCTACACCTTC | CASGQYYGYTF